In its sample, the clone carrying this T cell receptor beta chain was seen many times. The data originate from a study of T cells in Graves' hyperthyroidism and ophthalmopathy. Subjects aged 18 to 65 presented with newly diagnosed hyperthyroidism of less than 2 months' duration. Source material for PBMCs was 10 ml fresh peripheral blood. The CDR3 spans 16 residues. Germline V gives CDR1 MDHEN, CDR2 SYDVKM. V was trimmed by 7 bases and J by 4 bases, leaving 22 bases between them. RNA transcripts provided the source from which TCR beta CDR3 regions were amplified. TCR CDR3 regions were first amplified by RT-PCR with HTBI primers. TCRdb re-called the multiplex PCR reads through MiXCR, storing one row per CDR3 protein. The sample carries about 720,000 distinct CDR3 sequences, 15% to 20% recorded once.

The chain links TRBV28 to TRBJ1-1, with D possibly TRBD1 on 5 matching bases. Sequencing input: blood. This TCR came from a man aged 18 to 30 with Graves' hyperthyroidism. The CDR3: CASNKFMGGGLTEAFF. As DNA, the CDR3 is TGTGCCAGCAACAAGTTTATGGGGGGGGGACTCACTGAAGCTTTCTTT.